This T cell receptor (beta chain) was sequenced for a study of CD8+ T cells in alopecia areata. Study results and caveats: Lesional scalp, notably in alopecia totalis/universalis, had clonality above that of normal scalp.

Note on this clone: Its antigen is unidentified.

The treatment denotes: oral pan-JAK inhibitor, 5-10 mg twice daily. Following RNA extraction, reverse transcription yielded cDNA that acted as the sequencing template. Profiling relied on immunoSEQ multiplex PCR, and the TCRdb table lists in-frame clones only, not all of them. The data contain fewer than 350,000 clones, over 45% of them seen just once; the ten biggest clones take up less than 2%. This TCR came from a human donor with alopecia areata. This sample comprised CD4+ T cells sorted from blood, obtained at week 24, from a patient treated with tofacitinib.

As DNA, the CDR3 is TGTGCCAGCAGCTTGGAAAGATTGGGCTACGAGCAGTACTTC. It codes for CASSLERLGYEQYF. The rearrangement links TRBV11-3 to TRBJ2-7; no clear D gene. V was cut by 3 bases and J by 3 bases, with 12 bases left in between. The CDR3 is 14 amino acids. Germline V CDR1 and CDR2: SGHNT, YENEEA.